This TCR beta chain was identified in a study of cytotoxic CD8 clonotypes in ibrutinib-treated CLL. Looking at the study overall: Response sampling occurred after a median 12 months of treatment (range 6 to 36).

Per germline, CDR1 SEHNR and CDR2 FQNEAQ (reference sequence). CDR3 length equals 18 residues. Trimming at V came to 5 bases and at J to 5 bases, leaving 18 bases not matched to a gene. This table comes from immunoSEQ multiplex PCR, and its TCRdb copy is limited to in-frame clones, with some not included. This sample carries 150,000 or so clones, roughly 80% of them seen once, and the ten largest clones take around 30%. Sequenced material: PBMCs, taken after 12 months of ibrutinib treatment. The chain employs TRBV7-9 and TRBJ1-1; 9 bases fit TRBD1. This TCR was sampled from a human donor with chronic lymphocytic leukemia. CDR3 nucleotide sequence: TGTGCCAGCAGCGCGAGGGACAGGGCGTGGGATAGAGGTACTGAAGCTTTCTTT. Translated: CASSARDRAWDRGTEAFF.